The rows below give T cell receptor beta chains drawn from one sample of a study of cytomegalovirus exposure and HLA in healthy donors. Sequencing used immunoSEQ multiplex PCR; TCRdb keeps in-frame clones, though not all of them. The sample shows roughly 97,000 clones, about 80% of them seen only once. The specimen was PBMCs. Source of these receptors: a woman in her forties in good health and CMV-seronegative. The CDR3 runs from the conserved cysteine through the conserved F or W. A D gene is named only where the DNA matches it firmly. Expanded clones are given a class, and other clones once, few, many or no size at all.

D	size	V	J	DNA	CDR3
.	.	TRBV16	TRBJ2-7	TGTGCCAGCAGCCAATGGGGCGGTCGACACGAGCAGTACTTC	CASSQWGGRHEQYF
TRBD2	.	TRBV9	TRBJ2-1	TGTGCCAGCAGCGTACGGGCGGGAGGCCGCTACAATGAGCAGTTCTTC	CASSVRAGGRYNEQFF
.	.	TRBV7-9	TRBJ1-2	TGTGCCAGCAGCGAGATTTCGCGGGGGCAGGAAGGCTACACCTTC	CASSEISRGQEGYTF
TRBD1	.	TRBV6-5	TRBJ2-2	TGTGCCAGCAGTCCAAGGCGACAGGGCTCCGGGGAGCTGTTTTTT	CASSPRRQGSGELFF
.	.	TRBV7-2	TRBJ2-3	TGTGCCAGCAGCAGGTCGGGAGTGGTAGATACGCAGTATTTT	CASSRSGVVDTQYF
TRBD2	.	TRBV4-2	TRBJ2-1	TGTGCCAGCAGCCAAGATCAGGGACTATTCAGTGAGCAGTTCTTC	CASSQDQGLFSEQFF
TRBD1	.	TRBV28	TRBJ1-1	TGTGCCAGCACCACCGGGACAGTGAACACTGAAGCTTTCTTT	CASTTGTVNTEAFF
.	.	TRBV27	TRBJ2-6	TGTGCCAGCAGTATCATATCAGCGTACTCTGGGGCCAACGTCCTGACTTTC	CASSIISAYSGANVLTF
.	.	TRBV30	TRBJ2-7	TGTGCCACGGGAATCCGGAAGACCTACGAGCAGTACTTC	CATGIRKTYEQYF
.	.	TRBV7-9	TRBJ2-1	TGTGCCAGCAGCTCCAACGGGAACGAGCAGTTCTTC	CASSSNGNEQFF
.	.	TRBV5-1	TRBJ1-1	TGCGCCAGCAGCTCCACGGAGCAAAACACTGAAGCTTTCTTT	CASSSTEQNTEAFF
.	once	TRBV28	TRBJ2-7	TGTGCCAGCAGTTTGGAGGGGTCTCCCTACGAGCAGTACTTC	CASSLEGSPYEQYF
TRBD1	.	TRBV27	TRBJ2-7	TGTGCCAGCAGTATCTCCGGGACAGCACGCGAGCAGTACTTC	CASSISGTAREQYF
.	.	TRBV5-1	TRBJ2-7	TGCGCCAGCGCAGGGGAGTTGGCGGATGAGCAGTACTTC	CASAGELADEQYF
.	.	TRBV6-5	TRBJ1-1	TGTGCCAGCAGTTACGAACGGAGGAACACTGAAGCTTTCTTT	CASSYERRNTEAFF
.	once	TRBV28	TRBJ1-2	TGTGCCAGCAGTAAAACAGGGTTTGTGGGTGGCTACACCTTC	CASSKTGFVGGYTF
.	.	TRBV10-2	TRBJ1-2	TGCGCCAGCCAAGACAGCTACTATGGCTACACCTTC	CASQDSYYGYTF
.	.	TRBV19	TRBJ2-3	TGTGCCAGTAGTAAGACGGGTACGCAGTATTTT	CASSKTGTQYF
.	.	TRBV23-1	TRBJ2-7	TGCGCCAGCAGTCAAGCGGGCGACTGGAGCTACGAGCAGTACTTC	CASSQAGDWSYEQYF
TRBD1	.	TRBV19	TRBJ1-6	TGTGCCAGTGGTACGTCCCGGGACAGGGGACCCCTCCACTTT	CASGTSRDRGPLHF
.	.	TRBV4-2	TRBJ1-5	TGTGCCAGCAGCCAAGCCTGGACAGACAGTCAGCCCCAGCATTTT	CASSQAWTDSQPQHF
.	.	TRBV6-1	TRBJ1-3	TGTGCCAGCAGTGACCGGCGGAACCCGACTGATGGAAACACCATATATTTT	CASSDRRNPTDGNTIYF
TRBD2	once	TRBV9	TRBJ2-3	TGTGCCAGCAGCGTAGGCCCTAGCGGGAGGAAGGATACGCAGTATTTT	CASSVGPSGRKDTQYF
.	.	TRBV12-5	TRBJ2-1	TGTGCTAGTGGTTGGAAGGACAGATACAATGAGCAGTTCTTC	CASGWKDRYNEQFF
.	.	TRBV30	TRBJ2-3	TGTGCCTGGACTAGCGGCACAGATACGCAGTATTTT	CAWTSGTDTQYF
TRBD2	.	TRBV28	TRBJ2-7	TGTGCCTCTTATCGCGGGAGGGCAATGAACGAGCAGTACTTC	CASYRGRAMNEQYF
.	.	TRBV29-1	TRBJ1-1	TGCAGCGTTGAAGTTGGGCTGGGGAACACTGAAGCTTTCTTT	CSVEVGLGNTEAFF
.	.	TRBV19	TRBJ1-1	TGTGCCAGTATGTTTGACAGTCCAACGTCCGAAGCTTTCTTT	CASMFDSPTSEAFF
.	.	TRBV7-2	TRBJ1-1	TGTGCCAGCAGCTTATACGGGCAGGGGAACACTGAAGCTTTCTTT	CASSLYGQGNTEAFF
TRBD1	.	TRBV27	TRBJ2-7	TGTGCCAGCACTACCGGGGGGACAGGGGTATACGAGCAGTACTTC	CASTTGGTGVYEQYF
TRBD1	.	TRBV20-1	TRBJ1-4	TGCAGTGCTAGCACCCAGGGGGGATTGTTTTTT	CSASTQGGLFF
TRBD2	.	TRBV13	TRBJ2-7	TGTGCCAGCAGCTCGGGACTAGCGGGAGACGACGAGCAGTACTTC	CASSSGLAGDDEQYF
TRBD1	.	TRBV6-6	TRBJ1-6	TGTGCCAGCAGCAACTCAGGGGGATGGGGTTCACCCCTCCACTTT	CASSNSGGWGSPLHF
TRBD1	.	TRBV14	TRBJ1-2	TGTGCCAGCAGCCCGGACGCAGGGGGTGGCTACACCTTC	CASSPDAGGGYTF
.	.	TRBV7-9	TRBJ1-2	TGTGCCAGCAGCTTTGAACCAGGCTATGGCTACACCTTC	CASSFEPGYGYTF
.	.	TRBV7-2	TRBJ2-5	TGTGCCAGCAGCTATCAGGCTAGCCGGTCGGGGGAGCAGTACTTC	CASSYQASRSGEQYF
.	few	TRBV30	TRBJ1-1	TGTGCCTGCGACGACACCGACACTGAAGCTTTCTTT	CACDDTDTEAFF
TRBD1	few	TRBV28	TRBJ2-1	TGTGCCAGCAGAGGGGACAGGGAGGGCTACAATGAGCAGTTCTTC	CASRGDREGYNEQFF
.	.	TRBV6-5	TRBJ1-2	TGTGCCAGCAGTCATCAGGACACGGGCTACACCTTC	CASSHQDTGYTF
TRBD2	.	TRBV5-6	TRBJ2-7	TGTGCCAGCAGCTTCGGGGAGGGGTACGAGCAGTACTTC	CASSFGEGYEQYF
TRBD2	.	TRBV25-1	TRBJ2-1	TGTGCCAGCAGTGAGATAGCGGGGCTTTCTTACAATGAGCAGTTCTTC	CASSEIAGLSYNEQFF
TRBD1	.	TRBV6-1	TRBJ2-5	TGTGCCAGCAGTGAAGCTGACAGGGGGATGAACGGGCAGTACTTC	CASSEADRGMNGQYF
.	.	TRBV30	TRBJ1-5	TGTGCCTGGGCAACCCAGGGCGGAGGGCCCAATCAGCCCCAGCATTTT	CAWATQGGGPNQPQHF
.	.	TRBV28	TRBJ2-2	TGTGCCCGAGACGGAGTGACCGGGGAGCTGTTTTTT	CARDGVTGELFF
.	few	TRBV19	TRBJ2-5	.	CASTSGGGAGETQYF
TRBD1	.	TRBV10-3	TRBJ2-7	TGTGCCATTGGGACAGGGGGCTCCGATGAGCAGTACTTC	CAIGTGGSDEQYF
.	.	TRBV28	TRBJ1-1	TGTGCCAGCAGACGGGGACTGGGGGAAGCTTTCTTT	CASRRGLGEAFF
.	.	TRBV29-1	TRBJ2-7	TGCAGCGTCGGGAGTTCGGGCTACGAGCAGTACTTC	CSVGSSGYEQYF
.	.	TRBV7-9	TRBJ2-2	TGTTCCAGCAGCTTAGGGTCAGGTTTCTACACCGGGGAGCTGTTTTTT	CSSSLGSGFYTGELFF
.	.	TRBV28	TRBJ2-2	TGTGCCAGCACCCATCGACTAGTATGGAACACCGGGGAGCTGTTTTTT	CASTHRLVWNTGELFF
TRBD1	.	TRBV19	TRBJ2-7	TGTGCCAGTAGTTTACAGGGGAATTTCCCCTACGAGCAGTACTTC	CASSLQGNFPYEQYF
TRBD2	.	TRBV7-2	TRBJ2-3	TGTGCCAGCAGCTTAGGACTAGCGGGAGTGTTAGGAGATACGCAGTATTTT	CASSLGLAGVLGDTQYF
TRBD1	.	TRBV9	TRBJ2-1	TGTGCCAGCAGCGTAGTACTAGGGACAGGGCTAGTGAATGAGCAGTTCTTC	CASSVVLGTGLVNEQFF
.	.	TRBV7-2	TRBJ2-2	TGTGCCAGCAGGGGGGGGCGGGCGGCCCCAGCGAACACCGGGGAGCTGTTTTTT	CASRGGRAAPANTGELFF